This is a list of T cell receptor beta chains from one sample in a study of blood T cells in healthy people across ages. TCRdb processed the 5' RACE reads anew with MiXCR; each CDR3 protein has one entry. The sample has roughly 730,000 distinct CDR3 sequences, more than 55% seen once. Sequencing was done on a sample of blood. The source of these receptors is a man aged 35 to 55 in good health. Both conserved end residues are trimmed from each CDR3. The D gene is left open where the match is weak. The listing skips clone size in some rows; elsewhere it reads once, few, many or a size class.

v_call clone_size d_call cdr3_aa
TRBV4-2 NA TRBD1 ASSQLGGQGDTEAF
TRBV18 NA NA ASSFSAGFGANVLT
TRBV12-3/TRBV12-4 NA NA ASSLLAIQETQY
TRBV7-2 NA NA ASSLRSRTAQETQY
TRBV27 NA NA ASSFERAYEQY
TRBV27 NA NA ASSSRTVQETQY
TRBV4-3 NA NA ASSQGTVTTGELF
TRBV27 many NA ASSSPGLNYGYT
TRBV5-1 NA TRBD1 ASSLGETTGGVRWQY
TRBV7-2 few TRBD1 ASSSTGVGTQY
TRBV14 once TRBD2 ASSGLAGGWSDTQY
TRBV28 NA NA ASSFPVGEPYYEQY
TRBV7-3 few TRBD1 ASSQRQGSTEAF
TRBV12-3/TRBV12-4 few NA ASSKQGGNQPQH
TRBV20-1 NA NA SARYDGSSYNEQF
TRBV28 NA TRBD1 ASSLWGTGTSETQY
TRBV7-2 NA NA ASSLGGRAPGANVLT
TRBV27 NA TRBD2 ASSFRTSRPEQF
TRBV11-3 few NA ASREGSNEQF
TRBV29-1 few NA SVERVGADTQY
TRBV6-2/TRBV6-3 NA TRBD2 ASIAGLAASSSGANVLT
TRBV11-2 NA TRBD2 ASSLLAGRALYNEQF
TRBV13 few NA ASRRRRGARSSYEQY
TRBV25-1 NA NA ASSEWTGVNIQY
TRBV5-1 NA NA ASSSMVTADTQY
TRBV10-3 NA NA AIKVHPTDTQY
TRBV6-5 NA TRBD2 ASSFPHAGADTQY
TRBV9 NA TRBD2 ASSVVGLAEYNEQY
TRBV6-5 NA TRBD1 ASSYRRDSSEPLNHGYT
TRBV25-1 NA TRBD1 ASKSGQGKNIQY
TRBV7-8 NA NA ASSPRGGNNEQF
TRBV30 NA NA AWSVGVSGTEAF
TRBV20-1 NA NA SAPGVRRRNEQF
TRBV6-5 NA NA ASSYSRIWLRLAKNIQY
TRBV9 NA TRBD2 ASSAGLAGTDTQY
TRBV30 NA NA AWSVVTEAF
TRBV27 once TRBD1 ASSKGTGWNQPQH
TRBV7-9 once TRBD2 ASSLKPRAGGRRGQETQY
TRBV6-5 NA TRBD1 ASSSTIIPGQGIDNEQF
TRBV14 NA NA ASSQVNTEAF
TRBV2 once NA ASSGARGDEQF
TRBV20-1 few TRBD1 SARVATGQGYGQETQY
TRBV20-1 NA TRBD2 SARELAGVKTRY
TRBV24-1 NA NA ATSDIDLYPHEQY
TRBV18 few NA ASSPGQINYGYT
TRBV4-2 NA TRBD2 ASSQEPAGGPGEQF
TRBV7-7 NA NA ASSFRRWELKQETQY
TRBV7-2 NA TRBD2 ASRDRGGEETQY
TRBV7-9 medium-sized TRBD1 ASSSNTGVTEAF
TRBV3-1 few NA ASSQDESSYNEQF
TRBV11-2 few TRBD2 ASSGTSGKAETQY